Listed below are T cell receptor beta chains from one sample, sequenced in a study of Ad26.COV2.S vaccination and SARS-CoV-2 variants. TCRdb's copy holds only in-frame clones and misses some; the assay was immunoSEQ multiplex PCR. The sample has about 440,000 clones, approximately 90% seen once. Sample: peripheral blood, taken in a trial of Ad26.COV2.S vaccine versus placebo. The receptors originated from a person aged 18-65 years who received the Ad26.COV2.S COVID-19 vaccine or a placebo. Each CDR3 is given with its conserved first and last residue. A D gene is named only where the DNA matches it firmly. Size is omitted from some rows. Given values are once, few, many or a class for expanded clones.

d_call,j_call,v_call,clone_size,cdr3_aa,cdr3_nt
TRBD1,TRBJ2-3,TRBV5-4,-,CASSSGGERAGTDTQYF,TGTGCCAGCAGCTCAGGGGGCGAAAGGGCCGGCACAGATACGCAGTATTTT
TRBD2,TRBJ2-5,TRBV27,-,CASSLSARTSGRSQETQYF,TGTGCCAGCAGTTTATCAGCCCGGACTAGCGGGAGGAGCCAAGAGACCCAGTACTTC
-,TRBJ2-1,TRBV5-1,-,CASSFSNPNEQFF,TGCGCCAGCAGCTTCTCCAACCCCAATGAGCAGTTCTTC
-,TRBJ1-6,TRBV6-6,-,CASSSPVGWKNSPLHF,TGTGCCAGCAGTTCTCCGGTCGGGTGGAAGAATTCACCCCTCCACTTT
-,TRBJ2-2,TRBV12-3/TRBV12-4,-,CASSFLGRELFF,TGTGCCAGCAGTTTTCTTGGAAGGGAGCTGTTTTTT
-,TRBJ1-6,TRBV6-4,-,CASSVRAGDLGTPLHF,TGTGCCAGCAGTGTCCGTGCCGGCGACCTTGGGACACCCCTCCACTTT
TRBD1,TRBJ1-6,TRBV19,once,CASSAGGFYNSPLHF,TGTGCCAGTAGTGCAGGGGGATTCTATAATTCACCCCTCCACTTT
-,TRBJ1-6,TRBV28,once,CASSATSPGNSPLHF,TGTGCCAGCAGTGCCACCTCCCCTGGAAATTCACCCCTCCACTTT
-,TRBJ1-5,TRBV27,-,CASSHTNQPQHF,TGTGCCAGCAGTCACACTAATCAGCCCCAGCATTTT
TRBD1,TRBJ2-2,TRBV29-1,-,CSVTPGQETNTGELFF,TGCAGCGTAACACCGGGACAGGAGACGAACACCGGGGAGCTGTTTTTT
-,TRBJ1-5,TRBV10-3,-,CAISTGALNQPQHF,TGTGCCATCAGTACGGGGGCACTCAATCAGCCCCAGCATTTT
-,TRBJ1-2,TRBV14,-,CASSQDARAYGYTF,TGTGCCAGCAGCCAAGACGCCAGAGCCTATGGCTACACCTTC
-,TRBJ2-7,TRBV28,-,CASSPGLYEQYF,TGTGCCAGCAGTCCGGGTTTATACGAGCAGTACTTC
TRBD1,TRBJ1-1,TRBV25-1,-,CASSADRGVRNTEAFF,TGTGCCAGCAGTGCGGACAGGGGGGTGAGGAACACTGAAGCTTTCTTT
TRBD1,TRBJ1-1,TRBV7-2,-,CASSLEGQGTEAFF,TGTGCCAGCAGCTTAGAGGGACAGGGAACTGAAGCTTTCTTT
-,TRBJ2-1,TRBV12-5,-,CASGPGRGLGYNEQFF,TGTGCTAGTGGGCCTGGAAGGGGGTTGGGCTACAATGAGCAGTTCTTC
-,TRBJ2-1,TRBV28,-,CASSSSPTGYNEQFF,TGTGCCAGCAGTTCATCACCGACTGGGTACAATGAGCAGTTCTTC
-,TRBJ1-1,TRBV10-3,-,CATSGGGGTEAFF,TGTGCCACCTCTGGGGGGGGAGGAACTGAAGCTTTCTTT
TRBD2,TRBJ2-1,TRBV27,-,CASSPIAGTRYNEQFF,TGTGCCAGCAGTCCCATAGCGGGGACCCGCTACAATGAGCAGTTCTTC
TRBD2,TRBJ2-7,TRBV7-2,-,CASSQTGTSGFSSYEQYF,TGTGCCAGCAGCCAGACCGGGACTAGCGGGTTTAGCTCCTACGAGCAGTACTTC
-,TRBJ1-5,TRBV2,-,CASSEKSPPRRHF,TGTGCCAGCAGTGAAAAGTCCCCTCCGAGGCGGCATTTT
TRBD2,TRBJ2-3,TRBV4-2,-,CASSRTGTSGRVPPDTQYF,TGTGCCAGCAGCCGAACCGGGACTAGCGGGAGAGTCCCCCCAGATACGCAGTATTTT
-,TRBJ1-5,TRBV28,-,CATKFRGAFNQPQHF,TGTGCCACCAAGTTCAGAGGGGCATTCAATCAGCCCCAGCATTTT
-,TRBJ2-7,TRBV7-2,-,CASSLDVGSLREQYF,TGTGCCAGCAGCTTAGATGTCGGGAGCCTACGGGAGCAGTACTTC
TRBD1,TRBJ1-5,TRBV5-1,-,CASFPGQGSTSNQPQHF,TGCGCCAGTTTCCCGGGACAGGGCTCCACTAGCAATCAGCCCCAGCATTTT
-,TRBJ1-1,TRBV5-1,-,CASSLAPGQNTEAFF,TGCGCCAGCAGCTTGGCCCCGGGACAGAACACTGAAGCTTTCTTT
TRBD2,TRBJ2-2,TRBV3-1/TRBV3-2,-,CASTRRGDTRSAGELFF,TGTGCCAGCACTCGGCGGGGGGACACTCGGTCGGCCGGGGAGCTGTTTTTT
TRBD1,TRBJ2-5,TRBV28,-,CASSTGGAWETQYF,TGTGCCAGCAGTACAGGGGGCGCATGGGAGACCCAGTACTTC
-,TRBJ2-7,TRBV14,-,CASSHLQSPSTYEQYF,TGTGCCAGCAGCCACCTACAGAGCCCGTCCACCTACGAGCAGTACTTC
-,TRBJ2-7,TRBV9,once,CASSPGGGTVVYEQYF,TGTGCCAGCAGCCCAGGTGGGGGGACAGTCGTCTACGAGCAGTACTTC
-,TRBJ1-1,TRBV28,-,CASSLFGTEAFF,TGTGCCAGCAGTTTATTCGGCACTGAAGCTTTCTTT
-,TRBJ2-5,TRBV2,-,CASSESPMYQETQYF,TGTGCCAGCAGTGAATCCCCGATGTACCAAGAGACCCAGTACTTC
-,TRBJ2-1,TRBV11-3,-,CASSIAPSYNEQFF,TGTGCCAGCAGCATAGCCCCCTCCTACAATGAGCAGTTCTTC
-,TRBJ2-7,TRBV3-1/TRBV3-2,once,CASSQVPQSFYEQYF,TGTGCCAGCAGCCAAGTTCCGCAGAGTTTCTACGAGCAGTACTTC
-,TRBJ1-5,TRBV21-1,-,CASSLTGGQARYSNQPQHF,TGTGCCAGCAGCCTAACCGGAGGACAGGCGAGGTATAGCAATCAGCCCCAGCATTTT
-,TRBJ2-3,TRBV2,-,CASTSGPTWGTDTQYF,TGTGCCAGCACCTCCGGACCGACGTGGGGCACAGATACGCAGTATTTT
-,TRBJ1-4,TRBV29-1,-,CSVGPGVGDEKLFF,TGCAGCGTTGGTCCCGGGGTAGGAGATGAAAAACTGTTTTTT
-,TRBJ1-1,TRBV6-5,-,CASIVTEAFF,TGTGCCAGCATTGTGACAGAAGCTTTCTTT
-,TRBJ2-1,TRBV18,-,CASSPRREYNEQFF,TGTGCCAGCTCACCACGCCGGGAGTACAATGAGCAGTTCTTC
-,TRBJ1-5,TRBV6-2/TRBV6-3,-,CASSYLRQELYSNQPQHF,TGTGCCAGCAGTTACCTACGACAGGAACTTTATAGCAATCAGCCCCAGCATTTT
-,TRBJ2-3,TRBV11-1,-,CASSSTQRSADTQYF,TGTGCCAGCAGCTCCACCCAGCGGAGCGCAGATACGCAGTATTTT
-,TRBJ2-2,TRBV7-3,-,CASSPDHRGWDTGELFF,TGTGCCAGCAGCCCCGACCATCGGGGCTGGGACACCGGGGAGCTGTTTTTT
-,TRBJ2-7,TRBV28,-,CASLGPGSYEQYF,TGTGCCAGCCTTGGGCCCGGGAGCTACGAGCAGTACTTC
-,TRBJ2-3,TRBV5-6,-,CASSLGVYTDTQYF,TGTGCCAGCAGCTTGGGGGTATACACAGATACGCAGTATTTT
TRBD1,TRBJ2-3,TRBV19,-,CASRDRASTDTQYF,TGTGCCAGCCGGGACAGAGCTAGCACAGATACGCAGTATTTT
-,TRBJ1-2,TRBV24-1,-,CATSDHTHYGYTF,TGTGCCACCAGTGACCACACTCACTATGGCTACACCTTC